This T cell receptor beta chain was recovered during a study of CD8 T cells in Susac syndrome. The CDR3 totals 15 residues. V was pared by 5 bases and J by 9 bases, with 22 bases between. The germline V gene encodes CDR1 MNHEY and CDR2 SMNVEV (reference sequence). RNA in amounts of roughly 0.5 to 1 ug was reverse transcribed with random hexamers. TCRdb processed the immunoSEQ multiplex PCR reads anew with MiXCR; each CDR3 protein has one entry. The sample records 150,000 to 200,000 distinct CDR3 sequences, around 92% being singletons. This TCR was recovered from a human donor in good health. The source material was CD4+ T cells from PBMCs. The genes are TRBV27 and TRBJ2-5; D gene uncertain. The CDR3 DNA follows: TGTGCCAGCAGTACCGAATGGGCGAGTTTGGAATCCCAGTACTTC. It is translated as CASSTEWASLESQYF.